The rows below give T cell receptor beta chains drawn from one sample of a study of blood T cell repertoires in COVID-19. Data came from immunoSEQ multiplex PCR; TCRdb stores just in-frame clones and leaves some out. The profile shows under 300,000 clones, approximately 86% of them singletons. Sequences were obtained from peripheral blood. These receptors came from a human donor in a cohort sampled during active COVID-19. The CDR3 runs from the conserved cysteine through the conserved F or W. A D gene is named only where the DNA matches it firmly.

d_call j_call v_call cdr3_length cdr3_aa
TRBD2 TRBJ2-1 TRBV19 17 CASSNRGGSGGYNEQFF
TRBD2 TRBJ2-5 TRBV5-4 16 CASSLKSSGWGETQYF
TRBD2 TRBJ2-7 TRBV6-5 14 CASSSSGSVYEQYF
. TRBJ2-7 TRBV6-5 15 CASSYARSSSYEQYF
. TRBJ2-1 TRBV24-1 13 CATSDSPSNEQFF
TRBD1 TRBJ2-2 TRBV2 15 CASSAQGAETGELFF
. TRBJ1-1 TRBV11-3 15 CASSPAGVMNTEAFF
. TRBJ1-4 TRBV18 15 CASSPKQATNEKLFF
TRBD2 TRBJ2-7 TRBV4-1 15 CASSRAPGLADEQYF
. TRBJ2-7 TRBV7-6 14 CASSLSGDTGEQYF
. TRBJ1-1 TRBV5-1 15 CASSLGQGRPSEAFF
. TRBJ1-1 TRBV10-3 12 CASLGGNTEAFF
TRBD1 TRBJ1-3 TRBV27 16 CASSWTGGAGGNTIYF
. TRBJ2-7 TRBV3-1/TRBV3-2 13 CASSQDRAYEQYF
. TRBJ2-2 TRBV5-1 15 CASSPVQANTGELFF
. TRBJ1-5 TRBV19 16 CASSIDGTSWYQPQHF
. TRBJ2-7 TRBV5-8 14 CASSPGFSSYEQYF
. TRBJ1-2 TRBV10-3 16 CAISESGGGGVYGYTF
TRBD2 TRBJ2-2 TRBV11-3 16 CASSQRGSPNTGELFF
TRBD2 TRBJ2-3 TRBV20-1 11 CSAGLADTQYF
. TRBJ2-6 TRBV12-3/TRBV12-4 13 CASSPRRANVLTF
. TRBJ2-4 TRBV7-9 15 CASSQYPVAKNIQYF
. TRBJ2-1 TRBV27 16 CASRSRIGGVYNEQFF
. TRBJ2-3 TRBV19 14 CASSIGQPPDTQYF
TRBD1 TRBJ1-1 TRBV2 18 CASSVGGRRTGSRTEAFF
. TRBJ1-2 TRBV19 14 CASSDFGSEAGYTF
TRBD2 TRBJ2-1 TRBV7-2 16 CASSLVVGGAGYEQFF
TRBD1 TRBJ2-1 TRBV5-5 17 CASSGAFGTGLYNEQFF
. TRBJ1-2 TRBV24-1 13 CATSDAGVDGYTF
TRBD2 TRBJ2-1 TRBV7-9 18 CASSSGLAGEFTYNEQFF
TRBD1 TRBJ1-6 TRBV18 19 CASSPLDRRVSSYNSPLHF
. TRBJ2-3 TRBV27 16 CASSSRGLLGEDTQYF
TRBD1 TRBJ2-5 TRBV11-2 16 CASSSRGTGFEETQYF
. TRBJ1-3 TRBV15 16 CATSRESAGTGNTIYF
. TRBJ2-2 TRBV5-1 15 CASSLMTGDTGELFF
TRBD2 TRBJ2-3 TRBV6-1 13 CASSERGGATQYF
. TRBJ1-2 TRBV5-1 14 CASSLEVGGRGYTF
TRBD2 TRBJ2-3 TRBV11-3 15 CASSFEGTNSDTQYF
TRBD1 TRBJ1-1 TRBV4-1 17 CASSQAVRQGFGTEAFF
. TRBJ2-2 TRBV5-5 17 CASSLQETQGSTGELFF
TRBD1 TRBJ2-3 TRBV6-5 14 CASSLDRGGDTQYF
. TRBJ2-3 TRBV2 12 CASRGWEDTQYF
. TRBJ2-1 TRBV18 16 CASSPRLGLDENEQFF
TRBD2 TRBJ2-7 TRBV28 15 CASSLTLAGAYEQYF
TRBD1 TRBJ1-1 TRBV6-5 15 CASNLSWDRATEAFF
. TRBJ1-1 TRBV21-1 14 CASTQDRRNTEAFF